The 18 T cell receptor beta chains listed next were all sequenced from one sample in a study of blood T cell repertoires in COVID-19. Using immunoSEQ multiplex PCR, the repertoire was profiled, and TCRdb retains in-frame clones only, with some absent. The table includes approximately 230,000 clones, 80% to 90% detected once. Sequencing input: PBMCs or T cells enriched from blood (not recorded which). The source of these receptors is a man between 35 and 55 years old who had recovered from COVID-19.

Only a few counts were recorded for this clone. The chain has TRBV3-1 (or the pseudogene TRBV3-2) and TRBJ2-1; a weak D match, TRBD2 (5 bases). This CDR3 is built from 16 residues. Germline CDR1 is LGHDT and CDR2 is YNNKEL (reference sequence). The ends were cut back, 1 base at V and 3 bases at J, with 13 bases in the middle. CDR3 in amino acids: CASSQGLSGYYNEQFF. CDR3 nucleotide sequence: TGTGCCAGCAGCCAAGGACTCAGCGGATACTACAATGAGCAGTTCTTC.

V gene TRBV4-2 combines with J gene TRBJ2-5, with D possibly matching TRBD2 (6 bases). V was trimmed by 1 base and J by 5 bases, leaving 14 bases between them. Germline CDR1 is LGHNA and CDR2 is YNFKEQ. This CDR3 is 15 amino acids long. CDR3 amino acids: CASSQGTGGAETQYF. CDR3 DNA sequence: TGTGCCAGCAGCCAAGGGACCGGCGGGGCCGAGACCCAGTACTTC.

The gene calls are TRBV20-1 and TRBJ2-7; perhaps TRBD2 as D (5 bases). CDR3 length: 13 residues. The germline V and J ends were trimmed by 3 bases and 5 bases, with 14 bases remaining between them. Per germline, CDR1 DFQATT and CDR2 SNEGSKA (reference sequence). Here the CDR3 DNA reads TGCAGTGCTAGTAGGCTTAGCGTCCACGAGCAGTACTTC. This codes for CSASRLSVHEQYF.

This chain links TRBV2 with TRBJ1-1; 10 nucleotides line up with TRBD1. CDR1 SNHLY and CDR2 FYNNEI come from the germline V gene. The CDR3 is made up of 15 amino acids. Unmatched junction bases numbered 11, after V lost 8 bases and J lost 5 bases. CDR3 nucleotide sequence: TGTGCCAGCCGGGGGACAGGGGCTGGGGAGACTGAAGCTTTCTTT. It encodes CASRGTGAGETEAFF. Full variable domain (rest looked up from reference TRBV2 and TRBJ1-1): EPEVTQTPSHQVTQMGQEVILRCVPISNHLYFYWYRQILGQKVEFLVSFYNNEISEKSEIFDDQFSVERPDGSNFTLKIRSTKLEDSAMYFCASRGTGAGETEAFFGQGTRLTVV.

This chain joins TRBV29-1 and TRBJ2-3, with D unclear. Per the germline V gene, CDR1 is SQVTM and CDR2 is ANQGSEA. The V and J ends lost 2 bases and 6 bases respectively, with 3 bases between them. The CDR3 is 10 residues long. Here the CDR3 reads CSVEQDTQYF. The DNA of the CDR3 is TGCAGCGTTGAACAGGATACGCAGTATTTT.

This rearrangement joins TRBV9 to TRBJ2-3; D is undetermined. Looked up from germline, CDR1 is SGDLS and CDR2 is YYNGEE. The CDR3 has 15 amino acids. Trimming removed 4 bases from V and 1 base from J, with 13 bases in between. The DNA of the CDR3 is TGTGCCAGCAGCTTCAGACACCTGGGCACAGATACGCAGTATTTT. Translated: CASSFRHLGTDTQYF.

The V call is TRBV12-3 or TRBV12-4, the J call TRBJ1-2; 9 nucleotides align to TRBD1. Germline trimming cut 4 bases from V and 4 bases from J; bases unmatched to any gene: 1. This CDR3 spans 13 amino acids. CDR3 nucleotides: TGTGCCAGCAGTTGGGGACAGGGCTATGGCTACACCTTC. It specifies CASSWGQGYGYTF.

This clone has just a few counts. V usage is TRBV19 and J usage is TRBJ1-5, with D perhaps TRBD1 (6 bases). Germline CDR1 reads LNHDA; CDR2 reads SQIVND (reference sequence). V shed 6 bases and J shed 0 bases, with 21 bases lying between them. The CDR3 runs 18 residues. CDR3 protein: CASRGQLPQTFSNQPQHF. The CDR3 DNA sequence: TGTGCCAGTAGGGGACAACTCCCTCAAACTTTTAGCAATCAGCCCCAGCATTTT.

The genes are TRBV27 and TRBJ2-7; 7 nucleotides match TRBD1. The junction had 6 bases not matched to a gene; V was cut back by 2 bases and J by 5 bases. The CDR3 is 14 residues long. Germline V gene sequence: CDR1 MNHEY, CDR2 SMNVEV (reference sequence). The CDR3 coding sequence is TGTGCCAGCAGTTTACAAGGGGGCATCGACGAGCAGTACTTC. The encoded protein is CASSLQGGIDEQYF.

This chain joins TRBV27 and TRBJ2-3; D may be TRBD2 (6 bases). The germline CDR1 and CDR2 sequences are MNHEY and SMNVEV (reference sequence). The length of the CDR3 is 15 residues. Trimming shortened V by 3 bases and J by 1 base, and 11 bases separated the two germline ends. The CDR3 DNA sequence: TGTGCCAGCAGTTTTCTGGTAGCGGGCACAGATACGCAGTATTTT. It codes for CASSFLVAGTDTQYF.

V and J are TRBV7-9 and TRBJ2-7; 9 bases fit TRBD2. CDR3 length equals 12 residues. Germline V gene data show CDR1 as SEHNR and CDR2 as FQNEAQ (reference sequence). The V segment lost 5 bases and the J segment 5 bases; nucleotides outside the gene matches: 1. The CDR3 coding sequence is TGTGCCAGCAGCCGGACTAGCGACGAGCAGTACTTC. Its translation is CASSRTSDEQYF.

The sample holds a few counts of this clone. This rearrangement joins TRBV7-3 to TRBJ2-2, with 7 nucleotides matching TRBD1. V lost 5 bases and J lost 9; bases outside the gene matches: 6. The germline CDR1 and CDR2 sequences are SGHTA and FQGTGA. The CDR3 loop spans 13 amino acids. This CDR3 reads CASSLQGNRELFF. The CDR3 nucleotides are TGTGCCAGCAGCCTACAGGGGAATCGGGAGCTGTTTTTT.

Only a few counts were recorded for this clone. The chain uses TRBV6-2 or TRBV6-3 and TRBJ1-5, with D tentatively TRBD1 (5 bases). CDR1 and CDR2 (germline): MNHEY, SVGEGT. The ends were cut back, 5 bases at V and 7 bases at J, with 18 bases in the middle. The CDR3 sequence is 15 residues long. CDR3 loop: CASSQGLLGGQPQHF. CDR3 nucleotides: TGTGCCAGCAGTCAGGGACTCTTGGGCGGGCAGCCCCAGCATTTT.

V and J are TRBV27 and TRBJ2-7, with 10 bases matching TRBD2. The CDR3 contains 17 residues. Trimming took 4 bases from V and 7 from J; bases not matched to a gene: 16. Germline V gene sequence: CDR1 MNHEY, CDR2 SMNVEV (reference sequence). The DNA for the CDR3 is TGTGCCAGCAGTTCTCAAGCCGCGGCTAGCGGGGGTTTAGAGCAGTACTTC. Amino acid sequence: CASSSQAAASGGLEQYF.

This chain links TRBV6-4 with TRBJ1-3; D gene unclear. Looked up from germline, CDR1 is MRHNA and CDR2 is SNTAGT. CDR3 length: 16 amino acids. Trimming left V 2 bases short and J 0 bases short, with 11 bases between. The CDR3 coding sequence is TGTGCCAGCAGTGACCCCGGACTGCGCTCTGGAAACACCATATATTTT. This codes for CASSDPGLRSGNTIYF.

This chain links TRBV13 with TRBJ2-1, with a tentative D call TRBD2 (6 bases). The CDR3 consists of 14 residues. Trimming removed 5 bases from V and 5 bases from J, with 13 bases in between. Germline loops: CDR1 PRHDT, CDR2 FYEKMQ (reference sequence). CDR3 sequence: CASSAGNRDNEQFF. The CDR3 bases are TGTGCCAGCAGCGCGGGAAACCGTGACAATGAGCAGTTCTTC.

This clone appeared once. The chain uses TRBV5-1 and TRBJ2-7; TRBD1 aligns across 7 bases. Germline V lookup: CDR1 SGHRS, CDR2 YFSETQ. Germline trimming cut 2 bases from V and 7 bases from J; bases unmatched to any gene: 6. This CDR3 has 13 residues. CDR3 sequence (DNA): TGCGCCAGCAGCTTAGGACAGGAAAAAGAGCAGTACTTC. This gives the protein CASSLGQEKEQYF. The full variable domain, in which reference TRBV5-1 and TRBJ2-7 provide the parts outside the CDR3, is KAGVTQTPRYLIKTRGQQVTLSCSPISGHRSVSWYQQTPGQGLQFLFEYFSETQRNKGNFPGRFSGRQFSNSRSEMNVSTLELGDSALYLCASSLGQEKEQYFGPGTRLTVT.

This chain uses TRBV27 with TRBJ2-4; 7 bases match TRBD1. From germline, CDR1 is MNHEY and CDR2 SMNVEV (reference sequence). There are 14 residues in the CDR3. The junction had 8 bases not matched to a gene; V was cut back by 4 bases and J by 8 bases. This CDR3 is CASSWGTAVDIQYF. DNA for the CDR3: TGTGCCAGCAGTTGGGGGACAGCGGTTGACATTCAGTACTTC.